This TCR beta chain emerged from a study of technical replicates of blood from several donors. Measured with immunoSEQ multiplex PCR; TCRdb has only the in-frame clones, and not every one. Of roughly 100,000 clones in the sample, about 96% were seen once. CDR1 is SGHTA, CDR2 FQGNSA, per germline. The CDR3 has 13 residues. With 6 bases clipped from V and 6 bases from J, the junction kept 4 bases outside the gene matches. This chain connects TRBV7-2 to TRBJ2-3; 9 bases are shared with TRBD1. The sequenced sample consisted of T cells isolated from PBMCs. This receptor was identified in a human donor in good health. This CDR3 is CASRQTGGDTQYF. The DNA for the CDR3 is TGTGCCAGCAGGCAGACAGGGGGGGATACGCAGTATTTT.